This is a list of T cell receptor beta chains from one sample in a study of T cells after yellow fever vaccination. One entry per CDR3 protein results from TCRdb running MiXCR on the 5' RACE reads. The data contain 450,000 to 600,000 distinct CDR3 sequences, about 17% of them singletons. This material consisted of PBMCs, taken about 5 days after the first yellow fever vaccination. All receptors come from a man between 18 and 35 years old who received the YFV17D yellow fever vaccine. The CDR3 runs from the conserved cysteine through the conserved F or W. The D gene is left open where the match is weak. Not all rows give a size; the values are once, few, many and, for expanded clones, a class.

NA TRBJ1-1 NA TRBV6-5 TGTGCCAGCAGTTACTCGAGGGGGGCGGCGGACACTGAAGCTTTCTTT CASSYSRGAADTEAFF
NA TRBJ2-7 NA TRBV3-1 TGTGCCAGCAGCCAAGATATTTCCTACGAGCAGTACTTC CASSQDISYEQYF
NA TRBJ1-4 NA TRBV6-2/TRBV6-3 TGTGCCAGCAGACCCGGACAATTT CASRPGQF
NA TRBJ2-3 NA TRBV7-2 TGTGCCAGCAGCCCCCAAGTATCTAGCACAGATACGCAGTATTTT CASSPQVSSTDTQYF
few TRBJ2-7 NA TRBV7-2 TGTGCCAGCAGCTTATTGGGGAACTACGAGCAGTACTTC CASSLLGNYEQYF
few TRBJ2-1 TRBD2 TRBV6-2/TRBV6-3 TGTGCCAGCATCCCAGCGGGGGGGCCGAATGAGCAGTTCTTC CASIPAGGPNEQFF
few TRBJ2-3 NA TRBV6-2/TRBV6-3 TGTGCCATCACGCAGCGGGGCACAGATACGCAGTATTTT CAITQRGTDTQYF
few TRBJ1-1 TRBD1 TRBV5-1 TGCGCCAGCAGCTTTGTGGACAGGGGGCACGCTGAAGCTTTCTTT CASSFVDRGHAEAFF
few TRBJ2-3 NA TRBV4-1 TGCGCCAGCAGCCAAGATTCGAGCGGCACAGATACGCAGTATTTT CASSQDSSGTDTQYF
NA TRBJ2-5 NA TRBV6-5 TGTGCCAGCAGTTACCCGCACTCGTACCAAGAGACCCAGTACTTC CASSYPHSYQETQYF
few TRBJ2-5 TRBD2 TRBV10-3 TGTGCCATCTCCATCCGCGGACTAGCGGGGGGGCCGGAGACCCAGTACTTC CAISIRGLAGGPETQYF